The source of this T cell receptor (beta chain) is a study of OX40 agonist ivuxolimab in advanced cancers. For the wider study: Ivuxolimab, which targeted the costimulatory receptor OX40 (CD134), was an agonistic, fully human IgG2 monoclonal antibody. Intravenous ivuxolimab was administered to patients every 2 weeks at six dose levels: 0.01, 0.1, 0.3, 1.5, 3 and 10 mg/kg. Among the approximately 50 dose-escalation patients, around 19 had hepatocellular carcinoma, some 15 melanoma, 9 renal cell carcinoma and 9 head and neck cancer. In the dose-escalation cohort, around four fifths of patients were male, and the mean age was approximately 60 years, with a range of 23 to 79. Patients were allowed to have had prior anti-PD-1, anti-PD-L1 or anti-CTLA-4 therapy, and approximately 40% of the dose-escalation patients had been treated with checkpoint inhibitors. Partial responses occurred in three dose-escalation patients: two with cutaneous melanoma and one with hepatocellular carcinoma. Peripheral TCRbeta sequencing was intended to test whether TCR sequence diversity was altered and clonal T-cell expansion was caused by ivuxolimab. The paper covers the monotherapy dose-escalation part of the phase I ivuxolimab trial, which included N = 52 patients.

The research as a whole found: At doses from 0.1 to 3.0 mg/kg, clonal expansion was seen in both CD4+ and CD8+ blood T cells between baseline and week 6. Low levels of normalized T-cell clonal expansion were also seen in some nonresponding patients. In partial responders in the 0.1-3.0 mg/kg groups, normalized peripheral clonal expansion was found to be among the lowest, especially among CD8+ T cells. After ivuxolimab, expanded clones were on average more numerous among CD8+ T cells than among CD4+ T cells. The antigen specificity of the clonally expanded peripheral T cells was not determined.

Patients with a history of autoimmune disease or receiving systemic immunosuppression were excluded from the trial. Peripheral blood for TCR sequencing was collected from all dose cohorts at baseline, on cycle 4 day 1, and on cycle 7 day 1. The samples were drawn from a first-in-human, open-label, multicenter phase I dose-escalation trial of ivuxolimab. Adults with locally advanced or metastatic head and neck squamous cell, hepatocellular, melanoma or renal cell carcinoma were enrolled in the trial. Before TCR sequencing, CD4+ and CD8+ T cells were separately sorted from peripheral blood. Note on this clone: Its antigen is unknown. No quality values exist for individual bases; no much larger clone is one base distant.

For sequencing of the TCRbeta CDR3 region, genomic DNA was extracted from the sorted cells. The immunoSEQ Assay was used to sequence the TCRbeta CDR3 regions. Held by TCRdb, this immuneACCESS table contains in-frame sequences only and omits some clones. Under half of the omission traces to an unresolved V gene where checked; the cause of the rest is unknown. The sample includes about 52,000 clones, with 94% observed a single time. The top ten hold 12% of the sample. This receptor was taken from an adult with an advanced solid tumor such as melanoma, head and neck, liver or kidney cancer. The starting material was CD4+ or CD8+ T cells sorted from blood, obtained in a trial of the OX40 agonist ivuxolimab.

In nucleotide form, the sequence is TGTGCCACCAGCAGGGCTCAACAAGAGACCCAGTACTTC. Its protein product is CATSRAQQETQYF. The rearrangement combines TRBV15 with TRBJ2-5, with the D segment identity uncertain. Deletion took 3 bases off V and 2 bases off J, with a span of 7 bases between the germline ends. Including the terminal cysteine and phenylalanine, the CDR3 comprises 13 residues. This entry keeps only the CDR3 DNA: 39 bases, framed from base 1. Per the germline V gene (reference sequence), LNHNV is the CDR1 and YYDKDF is the CDR2.